The rows below give T cell receptor beta chains drawn from one sample of a study of CD8+CD57+ T cells in acquired aplastic anemia. From the reads, TCRdb called clonotypes with MiXCR, one entry per CDR3 protein. Of about 190,000 distinct CDR3 sequences detected, approximately 50% appear once; the ten largest clones hold about a sixth. Material for sequencing was sorted CD4+, CD8+, or CD8+CD57+ T cells (not recorded which) from PBMCs. The source is a human donor in good health, serving as a control. The CDR3 runs from the conserved cysteine through the conserved F or W. The D gene is left open where the match is weak. Only part of the rows carry a size: once, few, many, or a class if the clone is expanded.

TRBJ1-1,NA,TRBV29-1,NA,TGCAGCCTGACAGAATACATGAACACTGAAGCTTTCTTT,CSLTEYMNTEAFF
TRBJ2-1,NA,TRBV2,NA,TGTGCCAAGATGTCGCCGAACTTCAATGAGCAGTTCTTC,CAKMSPNFNEQFF
TRBJ1-1,TRBD1,TRBV2,NA,TGTGCCAGCAAAGAAAACAGGGGTCCTGAAGCTTTCTTT,CASKENRGPEAFF
TRBJ1-2,TRBD1,TRBV7-9,NA,TGTGCCAGCAGCACGGGACAGGGGGTGAGGGGCTACACCTTC,CASSTGQGVRGYTF
TRBJ1-5,NA,TRBV11-1,NA,TGTGCCAGCAGCCAAGTCTGGAATGAAACCAGCCCCCAGCATTTT,CASSQVWNETSPQHF
TRBJ1-5,TRBD1,TRBV29-1,NA,TGCAGCGCGGGACAGCCCAATCAGCCCCAGCATTTT,CSAGQPNQPQHF
TRBJ1-2,NA,TRBV12-3/TRBV12-4,many,TGTGCCAGCAGTTTACTCGGGCTGGGCTATGGCTACACCTTC,CASSLLGLGYGYTF
TRBJ1-2,NA,TRBV15,NA,TGTGCCACCAGCAGAGGGGGGGACGACTATGGCTACACCTTC,CATSRGGDDYGYTF
TRBJ1-1,NA,TRBV25-1,NA,TGTGCCAGCAGTCCCCTGGGGACTGAAGCTTTCTTT,CASSPLGTEAFF
TRBJ2-7,TRBD1,TRBV14,NA,TGTGCCAGCAGCCAAGATGGGACAGGGTACGAGCAGTACTTC,CASSQDGTGYEQYF
TRBJ2-7,NA,TRBV12-3/TRBV12-4,many,TGTGCCAGCAGTTTAAGCTTGGTCAGAGCCTACGAGCAGTACTTC,CASSLSLVRAYEQYF
TRBJ2-5,NA,TRBV13,many,TGTGCCAGCCAGGGGGGGACTCAAGAGACCCAGTACTTC,CASQGGTQETQYF
TRBJ1-2,TRBD1,TRBV24-1,medium-sized,TGTGCCACCAAGGCAGGGGGCGGGGATGGCTACACCTTC,CATKAGGGDGYTF
TRBJ2-3,NA,TRBV2,NA,TGTGCCAGCATGGGAGTTCGGGATACGCAGTATTTT,CASMGVRDTQYF
TRBJ1-1,TRBD1,TRBV4-1,NA,TGCGCCAGCAGCCAAGGGGACAGTGGGTACACTGAAGCTTTCTTT,CASSQGDSGYTEAFF
TRBJ2-3,TRBD2,TRBV7-6,NA,TGTGCCAGCAGGACGACTAGCGGGGCGTCAGATACGCAGTATTTT,CASRTTSGASDTQYF
TRBJ2-7,TRBD1,TRBV10-3,many,TGTGCCATCAAGGGACAGGGCCGAGACTACGAGCAGTACTTC,CAIKGQGRDYEQYF
TRBJ2-1,TRBD1,TRBV7-9,once,TGTGCCAGCAGCACCGGGACAGGGAACAATGAGCAGTTCTTC,CASSTGTGNNEQFF
TRBJ1-1,TRBD1,TRBV28,few,TGTGCCAGCAGTTCGTCAGGGGGGGGAAACACTGAAGCTTTCTTT,CASSSSGGGNTEAFF
TRBJ1-1,TRBD1,TRBV12-3/TRBV12-4,many,TGTGCCAGCAGTTCCTACAGGGGGCATGATGAAGCTTTCTTT,CASSSYRGHDEAFF
TRBJ2-5,NA,TRBV20-1,many,TGCAGTGCTAGGGAGGGGCTTTGGGGAGAGACCCAGTACTTC,CSAREGLWGETQYF
TRBJ2-5,TRBD1,TRBV29-1,NA,TGCAGTGCAAGACAGGGGGAGTTACCCCAAGAGACCCAGTACTTC,CSARQGELPQETQYF
TRBJ1-5,TRBD1,TRBV7-2,many,TGTGCCAGCAGCGGCCGGACAGGGGGCGAACAGCCCCAGCATTTT,CASSGRTGGEQPQHF
TRBJ1-1,TRBD1,TRBV27,many,TGTGCCAGCAGTCCCTGGACGGGACAGGGCCGAAAAGCTTTCTTT,CASSPWTGQGRKAFF
TRBJ2-6,NA,TRBV28,many,TGTGCCAGCAGTTTATTTGGGCTTCGCTCTGGGGCCAACGTCCTGACTTTC,CASSLFGLRSGANVLTF
TRBJ2-7,NA,TRBV10-3,NA,TGTGCCATCAGTTCACGGGACTTCCCCTACGAGCAGTACTTC,CAISSRDFPYEQYF
TRBJ2-1,NA,TRBV7-9,NA,TGTGCCAGCAGCCTACACCCACGCTCCTACAATGAGCAGTTCTTC,CASSLHPRSYNEQFF
TRBJ1-1,TRBD1,TRBV5-1,many,TGCGCCAGCAGCTTGGGGGGGACAGGGGGCGGTGAAGCTTTCTTT,CASSLGGTGGGEAFF
TRBJ2-1,TRBD2,TRBV29-1,NA,TGCAGCGTTGAGGGACTAGTCTACAATGAGCAGTTCTTC,CSVEGLVYNEQFF
TRBJ1-6,TRBD1,TRBV28,few,TGTGCCAGCAGTCCTTACGTCCCGGACAGGCGATATTCACCCCTCCACTTT,CASSPYVPDRRYSPLHF
TRBJ2-7,NA,TRBV4-2,NA,TGTGCCAGCAGCCGACAGAGCAATGGGGACGAGCAGTACTTC,CASSRQSNGDEQYF
TRBJ2-5,NA,TRBV7-8,NA,TGTGCCAGCAGCTTAGGGTATGCACAGGAGACCCAGTACTTC,CASSLGYAQETQYF
TRBJ2-3,TRBD2,TRBV20-1,NA,TGCAGTGCTAGAGGGGGACTAGCGGGGGGCTTAGAGGATACGCAGTATTTT,CSARGGLAGGLEDTQYF
TRBJ1-6,TRBD1,TRBV7-9,many,TGTGCCAGCAGCAGACTCTTGGGACAGGGGAATTCACCCCTCCACTTT,CASSRLLGQGNSPLHF
TRBJ1-5,TRBD1,TRBV7-8,many,TGTGCCAGCAGCTTCTACGGGACAGGGTCAGATCAGCCCCAGCATTTT,CASSFYGTGSDQPQHF
TRBJ2-1,TRBD1,TRBV7-3,NA,TGCGCCAGCAGCTTGGCCGGGACAGGGAAAAACAATGAGCAGTTCTTC,CASSLAGTGKNNEQFF
TRBJ2-7,TRBD2,TRBV15,NA,TGTGCCACCAGCAGTATAGGTAGCGGGGGGGCTGGGGAGCAGTACTTC,CATSSIGSGGAGEQYF
TRBJ2-7,NA,TRBV29-1,few,TGCAGCGTTGAGTCCCAGGGCTACGAGCAGTACTTC,CSVESQGYEQYF
TRBJ2-1,TRBD1,TRBV7-8,many,TGTGCCAGCAGCTTCGCGACAGGGTCCTACAATGAGCAGTTCTTC,CASSFATGSYNEQFF
TRBJ1-2,TRBD1,TRBV7-8,many,TGTGCCAGCAGCCCCGGGGGACAGGGAACCTATGGCTACACCTTC,CASSPGGQGTYGYTF
TRBJ1-5,NA,TRBV4-2,many,TGTGCCAGCAGCCAGGGGTATAGCAATCAGCCCCAGCATTTT,CASSQGYSNQPQHF
TRBJ2-5,NA,TRBV2,NA,TGTGCCAGCATTTTTGGTGGCTGGGAGACCCAGTACTTC,CASIFGGWETQYF
TRBJ2-7,TRBD2,TRBV6-5,NA,TGTGCCAGCAGTTACTCTGGAGGCCGCGGGGGGGCCTACGAGCAGTACTTC,CASSYSGGRGGAYEQYF
TRBJ1-6,NA,TRBV20-1,NA,TGCAGTGCTAGAGGTGGGTCACCCCTCCACTTT,CSARGGSPLHF
TRBJ2-5,TRBD1,TRBV15,NA,TGTGCCACCAGCAGAGATCTGGGACAGAGCGAAGAGACCCAGTACTTC,CATSRDLGQSEETQYF
TRBJ2-3,NA,TRBV7-2,many,TGTGCCAGCAGTCTTAGCACAGATACGCAGTATTTT,CASSLSTDTQYF
TRBJ2-1,TRBD2,TRBV29-1,NA,TGCAGCGGGAGAACCGGGACTAGAAATGAGCAGTTCTTC,CSGRTGTRNEQFF
TRBJ2-3,NA,TRBV7-8,NA,TGTGCCAGCAGCTTAGGGCGGGGTGCAGATACGCAGTATTTT,CASSLGRGADTQYF
TRBJ2-6,TRBD1,TRBV25-1,NA,TGTGCCAGCAGTGGTGCCGGGACAGGCTTCTCTGGGGCCAACGTCCTGACTTTC,CASSGAGTGFSGANVLTF
TRBJ2-3,NA,TRBV7-2,NA,TGTGCCAGCAGCTTCGGACCGGGACTCGCGGGCACAGATACGCAGTATTTT,CASSFGPGLAGTDTQYF
TRBJ1-2,NA,TRBV2,NA,TGTGCCAGCAGTTTGATGACGGCTAACTATGGCTACACCTTC,CASSLMTANYGYTF
TRBJ2-7,NA,TRBV7-8,NA,TGTGCCAGCAGCTTAGTTGGGGCCGGGGTAGACGAGCAGTACTTC,CASSLVGAGVDEQYF
TRBJ2-3,TRBD1,TRBV15,NA,TGTGCCACCACTGAGGGACAGACAGATACGCAGTATTTT,CATTEGQTDTQYF